The source of this TCR beta chain is a study of molecular identifiers for immune sequencing clone quantification. Previously reported methods and listed TCR primers produced the bulk TCR libraries. TCRdb analysed the PCR reads with MiXCR anew, one entry per CDR3 protein. Here the sample spans more than 300,000 distinct CDR3 sequences, about 22% being singletons. This clonotype was found many times. The CDR3 is made up of 11 amino acids. V was shortened by 6 bases and J by 10 bases, with 12 bases between the two germline ends. The receptor's source is a human donor in good health. Some libraries in this study had Jurkat cell RNA spiked in. The source material was naive CD8+ T cells from blood, with Jurkat cell RNA spiked in. Subset defined: FACS-sorted CD8+CD4-CCR7+CD45RA+ naive T cells. This chain joins TRBV12-3 or TRBV12-4 and TRBJ1-1, with a tentative D call TRBD1 (6 bases). The CDR3 nucleotides read TGTGCCAGCAGCACACAGGGCGGAGCTTTCTTT. Amino acid sequence: CASSTQGGAFF.